Here is one T cell receptor beta chain with its context. The data are from a study of blood T cell repertoires in COVID-19. Per the original methods: Amplified reference gene primers provided the basis for estimating nucleated cell counts. TCRdb's table, derived via immunoSEQ multiplex PCR, lists solely in-frame clones and lacks some. V and J calls plus clone size are reproduced from that table; the DNA served to infer D and trimming. The sample yields approximately 13,000 clones, 73% seen once. CDR3 size: 11 residues. Trimming pared 1 base from V and 4 bases from J, leaving 2 bases between. Germline loops: CDR1 DFQATT, CDR2 SNEGSKA (reference sequence).

This TCR derives from a man between 65 and 85 years old with acute or convalescent COVID-19. The chain has TRBV20-1 and TRBJ2-1; D is unclear. The sample taken for sequencing was peripheral blood. The CDR3 protein is CSARAYNEQFF. The DNA of the CDR3 is TGCAGTGCTAGAGCATACAATGAGCAGTTCTTC.